Sequencing of this TCR beta chain was carried out in a study of cytomegalovirus exposure and HLA in healthy donors. The V gene lost 4 bases and the J gene lost 7 bases, with 8 bases spanning the gap. In germline, CDR1 is WSHSY, CDR2 SAAADI. The CDR3 consists of 12 residues. The PCR was carried out with 60 Vbeta primers and 13 Jbeta primers. Sequenced by immunoSEQ multiplex PCR; TCRdb stores in-frame clones only, minus some. The sample includes some 97,000 clones, approximately 82% seen only once; the top ten take roughly 1.2%. On this clone itself: No antigen is known for it.

Study observations and caveats: A link between a missense DCLRE1C variant and TCR beta V- and J-gene trimming emerged from a later analysis.

This chain joins TRBV10-2 and TRBJ2-1; D perhaps matches TRBD2 (6 bases). This TCR was recovered from a woman younger than 30 in good health and CMV-seronegative. The sequenced sample consisted of PBMCs. The DNA for the CDR3 is TGCGCCAGCAGTGGACTAGATAATGAGCAGTTCTTC. It is translated as CASSGLDNEQFF.